These 12 T cell receptor beta chains originate from one sample sequenced in a study of T cells in Graves' hyperthyroidism and ophthalmopathy (dated by TCRdb to the late 2010s). Library preparation was by multiplex PCR. For sequencing, an Illumina HiSeq 2000 was employed. Amplification of TCR beta CDR3 regions was carried out from RNA transcripts. The first round of RT-PCR for the TCR CDR3 was performed with the HTBI primer set and the Qiagen OneStep RT-PCR kit. The public reads were reanalyzed by TCRdb: fastp trimming at Q25, MiXCR alignment, in-frame beta chains only. Every CDR3 protein is listed once, alongside the most common genes and DNA of its rows. In this sample the table shows a few hundred thousand distinct CDR3 sequences, less than 20% of which occur a single time. Under 7.5% of the sample is in the top ten clones. Source material: blood. The receptors derive from a woman aged 25 to 39 with Graves' hyperthyroidism.

This clonotype was seen a handful of times. The chain couples TRBV18 to TRBJ2-7, with D possibly matching TRBD1 (6 bases). The CDR3 sequence is 16 residues long. Per germline, CDR1 KGHSH and CDR2 LQKENI. Trimming left V 3 bases short and J 3 bases short, with 18 bases between. The CDR3 nucleotides read TGTGCCAGCTCACCCACTTCGAGGGGGATAATCTACGAGCAGTACTTC. It specifies CASSPTSRGIIYEQYF.

The rearrangement uses TRBV20-1 and TRBJ2-2, with 8 bases lining up with TRBD2. The CDR3 loop spans 18 amino acids. V dropped 0 bases and J dropped 5; count of bases not matched to a gene: 14. Germline V lookup: CDR1 DFQATT, CDR2 SNEGSKA (reference sequence). The CDR3 nucleotides are TGCAGTGCTAGAGATGAAGGGGCCGCCAGCGGGAGTACCGGGGAGCTGTTTTTT. It specifies CSARDEGAASGSTGELFF.

This clonotype occurred many times. This chain's CDR3 is CSARPHGGQGATDTQYF. CDR3 sequence (DNA): TGCAGTGCTAGACCCCATGGGGGACAGGGGGCCACAGATACGCAGTATTTT. The V gene is TRBV20-1, the J gene TRBJ2-3, with 12 bases identical to TRBD1. This CDR3 contains 17 residues. CDR1 is DFQATT and CDR2 is SNEGSKA in the germline V gene (reference sequence). J lost 2 bases, V lost 2 bases, and 8 bases had no gene match.

This clonotype was found a few times. A junction end diverges from the germline sequence, so it may reflect a read error. This sequence joins TRBV30 and TRBJ1-4; 10 nucleotides agree with TRBD1. Germline values: CDR1 GTSNPN, CDR2 SVGIG (reference sequence). The CDR3 covers 16 residues. CDR3: CAWTKTGGNANGKLFF. The CDR3 nucleotides read TGTGCCTGGACAAAGACAGGGGGCAATGCTAATGGAAAACTGTTTTTT.

This clonotype was seen ten or more times. The genes are TRBV13 and TRBJ1-5, with unresolved D. V shed 3 bases and J shed 3 bases, with 3 bases lying between them. Per germline, CDR1 PRHDT and CDR2 FYEKMQ (reference sequence). This CDR3 has 12 residues. The CDR3 DNA sequence: TGTGCCAGCAGCTTTAACAATCAGCCCCAGCATTTT. It is translated as CASSFNNQPQHF.

This clonotype was seen a few times. This CDR3 reads CSARIRSPSYNEQFF. Here the CDR3 DNA reads TGCAGTGCTAGAATAAGAAGTCCTTCCTACAATGAGCAGTTCTTC. The chain carries TRBV20-1 and TRBJ2-1; unclear D gene. The CDR3 contains 15 residues. Trimming shortened V by 2 bases and J by 1 base, and 12 bases separated the two germline ends. CDR1 is DFQATT, CDR2 SNEGSKA, per germline (reference sequence).

Comments on this clonotype: A single base separates this from a much larger clone, so it may be a read error. The gene calls are TRBV7-3 and TRBJ2-3, with D possibly matching TRBD1 (6 bases). Germline V gives CDR1 SGHTA, CDR2 FQGTGA. This CDR3 comprises 15 residues. For the CDR3, the DNA is TGTGCCAGCAGCCCTCAGGGGTTCGTGACAGGTACGCAGTATTTT. Its translation is CASSPQGFVTGTQYF.

There are a few counts of this clonotype. V usage is TRBV5-1 and J usage is TRBJ2-7; 7 nucleotides agree with TRBD2. With V trimmed by 0 bases and J by 2 bases, 2 bases remained unmatched. The CDR3 runs 14 residues. Germline-derived CDR1 and CDR2 are SGHRS and YFSETQ. The CDR3 here is CASSLEREAYEQYF. In DNA form, the CDR3 reads TGCGCCAGCAGCTTGGAGCGGGAAGCCTACGAGCAGTACTTC.

This clonotype has just a few counts. The V gene is TRBV2, the J gene TRBJ1-5; TRBD1 matches at 7 bases. Looked up from germline, CDR1 is SNHLY and CDR2 is FYNNEI. This CDR3 has 13 residues. The V segment lost 8 bases and the J segment 3 bases; nucleotides outside the gene matches: 4. The CDR3 sequence: CASGQDTNQPQHF. The CDR3 nucleotides read TGTGCCAGCGGACAGGACACCAATCAGCCCCAGCATTTT.

This clonotype appeared many times. The V gene is TRBV3-1, the J gene TRBJ2-7, with 9 bases lining up with TRBD1. The CDR3 has 14 residues. V shed 4 bases and J 5 bases; nucleotides not matched to a gene: 6. Per the germline V gene, CDR1 is LGHDT and CDR2 is YNNKEL (reference sequence). This CDR3 reads CASSRDRARDEQYF. The CDR3 region has the DNA TGTGCCAGCAGCCGGGACAGGGCTAGGGACGAGCAGTACTTC.

This clonotype came up many times. The chain has TRBV28 and TRBJ2-2; D tentatively fits TRBD1 or TRBD2 (6 bases each). Trimming took off 7 bases at V and 3 bases at J, with 24 bases between the two ends. Germline V CDR1 and CDR2: MDHEN, SYDVKM. This CDR3 is 18 amino acids long. Here the CDR3 DNA reads TGTGCCAGCATGACTACTTGGGGGGCAGGCCTCGACACCGGGGAGCTGTTTTTT. Its protein is CASMTTWGAGLDTGELFF. Variable domain in full (rest from reference TRBV28 and TRBJ2-2): DVKVTQSSRYLVKRTGEKVFLECVQDMDHENMFWYRQDPGLGLRLIYFSYDVKMKEKGDIPEGYSVSREKKERFSLILESASTNQTSMYLCASMTTWGAGLDTGELFFGEGSRLTVL.

A remark on this clonotype: Given a much more abundant clone one base away, this may be a read error. This chain uses TRBV6-5 with TRBJ1-5, with 10 bases identical to TRBD1. From germline, CDR1 is MNHEY and CDR2 SVGAGI. CDR3 size: 17 residues. The CDR3 DNA follows: TGTGCCAGCAGTTACGGGACAGGGGTCACTGGCAATCAGCCCCAGCAATTT. It encodes CASSYGTGVTGNQPQQF.